This TCR beta chain was identified during a study of blood T cell repertoires in COVID-19. Study-level information: There were acute and convalescent COVID-19 samples, and they came from the United States, Italy and Spain.

In the original processing: It was from reference gene primer amplification that nucleated cell counts were estimated. Generated by immunoSEQ multiplex PCR, the TCRdb table keeps only in-frame clones and is missing some. V, J and clone size are taken as reported in that table, and D and trimming were inferred from the DNA itself. The sample has 120,000 or so clones, about 70% seen once. This clonotype was sampled from a woman in her 70s with acute or convalescent COVID-19. Sample: peripheral blood.

This chain's CDR3 is CASSLGRGNTEAFF. CDR3 nucleotides: TGTGCCAGCAGCTTAGGGAGGGGAAACACTGAAGCTTTCTTT. This chain uses TRBV7-3 with TRBJ1-1; weak D call: TRBD1 (5 bases). Germline values: CDR1 SGHTA, CDR2 FQGTGA. V dropped 2 bases and J dropped 2 bases, with 9 bases sitting between them. The CDR3 loop spans 14 amino acids.